This is a list of T cell receptor beta chains from one sample in a study of Graves' ophthalmopathy and Graves' hyperthyroidism. From the multiplex PCR reads, TCRdb called clonotypes with MiXCR, one entry per CDR3 protein. There are roughly 500,000 distinct CDR3 sequences in the sample; under 15% occur only once, and around 9.8% lies in the top ten. What was sequenced was blood. The receptors come from a woman aged 30 to 39 with Graves' ophthalmopathy. Each CDR3 is given with its conserved first and last residue. The D gene is left open where the match is weak. Clone size is not always given. Where it is, it says once, few, many or a class for expanded clones.

CASSPPSGGSGNTIYF,TGTGCCAGCAGTCCACCCTCAGGGGGCTCTGGAAACACCATATATTTT,TRBV28,TRBD1,TRBJ1-3,many
CASGLETGTQYF,TGTGCTAGTGGTTTGGAGACAGGGACCCAGTACTTC,TRBV12-5,-,TRBJ2-5,many
CSVTDGNGQPQHF,TGCAGCGTGACTGACGGCAATGGGCAGCCCCAGCATTTT,TRBV29-1,-,TRBJ1-5,many
CASSQVGDAPYEQYF,TGTGCCAGCAGCCAAGTAGGGGACGCTCCCTACGAGCAGTACTTC,TRBV4-2,-,TRBJ2-7,many
CASSPRTEENTEAFF,TGTGCCAGTAGTCCAAGGACAGAAGAGAACACTGAAGCTTTCTTT,TRBV19,-,TRBJ1-1,many
CASSLEEGNIQYF,TGTGCCAGCAGCTTAGAGGAAGGCAACATTCAGTACTTC,TRBV11-3,-,TRBJ2-4,many
CASSSDGTGNNSPLHF,TGCGCCAGCAGCTCGGACGGGACAGGGAATAATTCACCCCTCCACTTT,TRBV5-1,TRBD1,TRBJ1-6,many
CASSHTGQGRGGYTF,TGTGCCAGCAGCCACACGGGACAGGGGAGAGGTGGCTACACCTTC,TRBV3-1,TRBD1,TRBJ1-2,few
CASSLRTGGHSPLHF,TGTGCCAGCAGCTTAAGGACAGGGGGGCACTCACCCCTCCACTTT,TRBV11-2,TRBD1,TRBJ1-6,many
CASNTPVPGLANDLGYEQYF,TGTGCCAGCAATACTCCCGTCCCGGGACTAGCGAATGATCTGGGTTACGAGCAGTACTTC,TRBV25-1,TRBD2,TRBJ2-7,many
CASTDVNSNQPQHF,TGTGCCAGCACGGACGTTAATAGCAATCAGCCCCAGCATTTT,TRBV6-1,-,TRBJ1-5,many
CASSTSELGEQYF,TGTGCCAGCAGTACATCGGAATTGGGCGAGCAGTACTTC,TRBV27,-,TRBJ2-7,-
CASSSLSGRDTQYF,TGTGCCAGCAGTTCTCTAAGCGGGAGGGATACGCAGTATTTT,TRBV6-2/TRBV6-3,TRBD2,TRBJ2-3,many